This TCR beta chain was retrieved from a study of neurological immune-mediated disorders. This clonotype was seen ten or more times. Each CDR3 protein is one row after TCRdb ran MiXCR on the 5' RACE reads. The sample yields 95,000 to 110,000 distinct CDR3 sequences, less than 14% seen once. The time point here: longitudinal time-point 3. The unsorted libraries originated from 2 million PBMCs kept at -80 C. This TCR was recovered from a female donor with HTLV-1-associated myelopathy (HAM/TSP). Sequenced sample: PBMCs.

The CDR3 spells CASSFGQEFFLSADTQYF. For the CDR3, the DNA is TGCGCCAGCAGCTTTGGACAGGAGTTTTTCTTAAGCGCAGATACGCAGTATTTT. The chain has TRBV5-1 and TRBJ2-3; TRBD1 matches at 7 bases. CDR3 size: 18 residues. Per the germline V gene, CDR1 is SGHRS and CDR2 is YFSETQ. The ends lost 2 bases at V and 4 bases at J; junction bases unmatched: 16.